The 3 T cell receptor beta chains reported below all come from one sample, sequenced in a study of shared clonotypes between healthy human individuals. Clones were read by immunoSEQ multiplex PCR, and TCRdb kept only the in-frame ones, dropping some. The sample consists of hundreds of thousands of clones, roughly 77% of them appearing once. Material for sequencing was PBMCs. These receptor sequences come from a woman aged 40-49 years in good health. Some clones in this sample may be carry-over from other donors' samples.

This clone was seen many times. The V call is TRBV4-1, the J call TRBJ2-1; 9 nucleotides match TRBD2. Losses at the gene ends were 4 bases for V and 8 bases for J; bases not matched to a gene: 15. Germline V CDR1 and CDR2: MGHRA, YSYEKL. This CDR3 region has 17 residues. The CDR3 DNA is TGCGCCAGCAGCCCCCGGGGTAGCGGGAGTAGTTTCCATGAGCAGTTCTTC. It codes for CASSPRGSGSSFHEQFF.

This chain's CDR3 is CAWSATGFSNKKLFF. Written as DNA, the CDR3 is TGTGCCTGGAGTGCGACGGGGTTTTCGAATAAAAAACTGTTTTTT. This rearrangement joins TRBV30 to TRBJ1-4; the D is unclear. CDR3 size: 15 residues. The germline V and J ends were trimmed by 1 base and 9 bases, with 18 bases remaining between them. Looked up from germline, CDR1 is GTSNPN and CDR2 is SVGIG (reference sequence).

This clone was picked up a small number of times. The sample holds other DNA sequences that translate to the same CDR3. The chain is built from TRBV5-1 and TRBJ1-1; D gene uncertain. Between the trimmed V and J ends, which lost 0 bases and 1 base, there was a span of 4 bases. This CDR3 spans 13 amino acids. Germline assignment: CDR1 SGHRS and CDR2 YFSETQ. The CDR3 bases are TGCGCCAGCAGCTTGGGGGAGAACACTGAAGCTTTCTTT. Protein sequence: CASSLGENTEAFF.